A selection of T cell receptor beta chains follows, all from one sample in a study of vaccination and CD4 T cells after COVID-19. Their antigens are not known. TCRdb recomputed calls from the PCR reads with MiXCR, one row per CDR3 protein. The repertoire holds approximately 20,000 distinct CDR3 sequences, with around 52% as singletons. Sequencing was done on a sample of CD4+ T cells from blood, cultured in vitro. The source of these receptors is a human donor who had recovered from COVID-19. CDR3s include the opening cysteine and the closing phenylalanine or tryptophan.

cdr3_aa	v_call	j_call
CASNPYTGANYGYTF	TRBV5-1	TRBJ1-2
CASSLDGRGGNQPQHF	TRBV7-9	TRBJ1-5
CASSRETGVTGELFF	TRBV2	TRBJ2-2
CSARDTGRVNQPQHF	TRBV20-1	TRBJ1-5
CASSRTGSSYEQYF	TRBV6-2/TRBV6-3	TRBJ2-7
CASSPGWGPGGTF	TRBV11-2	TRBJ1-2
CASRRSGSSYNEQFF	TRBV6-2/TRBV6-3	TRBJ2-1
CASSLNGLAGYEQYF	TRBV27	TRBJ2-7
CATSDGGGSSGVYNEQFF	TRBV24-1	TRBJ2-1
CASSYSILFRESEQFF	TRBV6-5	TRBJ2-1
CASSLGGTGSETQYF	TRBV5-6	TRBJ2-5
CATSDPGGGGETQYF	TRBV24-1	TRBJ2-5
CASSPAGGGKSYEQYF	TRBV7-6	TRBJ2-7
CASSFSLGTGSFGYTF	TRBV28	TRBJ1-2
CASSAGRGGIQYF	TRBV10-1	TRBJ2-4
CASSSDRGGHEQYF	TRBV7-2	TRBJ2-7
CASSLTGRRRPYEQYF	TRBV11-3	TRBJ2-7
CSVRRGMVDTQYF	TRBV29-1	TRBJ2-3
CASSYSGQRTF	TRBV6-2/TRBV6-3	TRBJ2-7
CASSSSRQYNSPLHF	TRBV11-2	TRBJ1-6
CSARDPSNEQYF	TRBV20-1	TRBJ2-7
CASSLKGSGRAPRWYF	TRBV11-2	TRBJ2-7
CASSFPRQKAPLHF	TRBV7-2	TRBJ1-6
CASSLEFPDTQYF	TRBV12-3/TRBV12-4	TRBJ2-3
CSAIGTASYEQYF	TRBV20-1	TRBJ2-7
CASSYWTSGSRNEQFF	TRBV6-2/TRBV6-3	TRBJ2-1
CAIKTGGSNQPQHF	TRBV6-1	TRBJ1-5
CASGSTSEQETQYF	TRBV12-5	TRBJ2-5
CATSKFQGSPLHF	TRBV15	TRBJ1-6
CASNSGSQGERGYTF	TRBV6-1	TRBJ1-2
CASSQYQETQYF	TRBV18	TRBJ2-5
CASSGLDRQSFKTQYF	TRBV7-2	TRBJ2-5
CSARTSGRAGSTDTQYF	TRBV20-1	TRBJ2-3